This T cell receptor beta chain emerged from a study of CD8 T cells in Susac syndrome. CDR1 SNHLY and CDR2 FYNNEI come from the germline V gene. The CDR3 is made up of 13 amino acids. V lost 8 bases and J lost 8; bases outside the gene matches: 6. Random hexamers were used to reverse transcribe an amount of about 0.45 to 1 ug RNA. TCRdb independently ran MiXCR on the immunoSEQ multiplex PCR reads; one entry per CDR3 protein. The sample has under 200,000 distinct CDR3 sequences; around 94% are singletons. The V and J genes are TRBV2 and TRBJ2-7; 13 nucleotides match TRBD2. This receptor was obtained from a human donor with Susac syndrome. The sequencing input was CD4+ T cells from PBMCs. The CDR3 reads CASSDGTSGKQYF. The DNA of the CDR3 is TGTGCCAGCTCCGATGGGACTAGCGGGAAGCAGTACTTC.